This TCR beta chain was captured by sequencing in a study of Tregs in tolerant kidney transplant recipients. The data were produced by immunoSEQ multiplex PCR, yet TCRdb's version contains in-frame clones alone and is incomplete. The sample shows approximately 60,000 clones, 80% to 90% of them seen only once. This CDR3 has 16 amino acids. Germline V gene lookup returns CDR1 SNHLY and CDR2 FYNNEI. With 0 bases clipped from V and 7 bases from J, the junction kept 1 base outside the gene matches. About this clone: Its antigen is not known.

The nonmyeloablative bone marrow transplants came from related graft donors, with transient mixed chimerism. Unstimulated regulatory T cells (CD4+CD25+CD127-), CD4+CD25- non-regulatory cells, CD4 and CD8 cells were FACS-sorted from thawed PBMCs. Study-level points and caveats: Antigen-driven expansion was suggested because donor-specific Tregs expanded more than all Tregs in tolerant patients. Nucleotide sequences could not be compared across some patients' samples due to primer changes. Biological reproducibility was not directly addressed in this study.

The source was CD4+ T cells from blood (PBMCs), collected 6 months after the transplant. This receptor was taken from a human patient who received a combined kidney and bone marrow transplant. Some T cells here may be from the graft donor. V gene TRBV2 combines with J gene TRBJ2-1; TRBD2 agrees at 15 bases. CDR3 residues: CASSEAGLAGGNEQFF. The CDR3 DNA is TGTGCCAGCAGTGAAGCGGGACTAGCGGGGGGAAATGAGCAGTTCTTC.